The 16 T cell receptor beta chains listed next were all sequenced from one sample in a study of T cell changes during pregnancy in multiple sclerosis. Some clones are missing from TCRdb's copy, which holds only in-frame ones; the method was immunoSEQ multiplex PCR. The sample carries 40,000 to 45,000 clones, 85% to 95% recorded once. Sequencing was carried out using peripheral blood. These receptors were taken from a female donor with multiple sclerosis, enrolled in a pregnancy study.

The chain uses TRBV5-6 and TRBJ2-7; 8 bases agree with TRBD1. This CDR3 comprises 13 residues. CDR1 and CDR2 from the germline V gene are SGHDT and YYEEEE. Losses at the gene ends were 6 bases for V and 7 bases for J; bases not matched to a gene: 9. This CDR3 reads CASNNRGRIEQYF. CDR3 in DNA: TGTGCCAGCAACAACAGGGGGAGGATAGAGCAGTACTTC.

The CDR3 region has the DNA TGTGCCAGCAGCGGAACAGGGGGTAGGACAGATACGCAGTATTTT. It translates to CASSGTGGRTDTQYF. The rearrangement uses TRBV9 and TRBJ2-3; 8 bases line up with TRBD1. Per germline, CDR1 SGDLS and CDR2 YYNGEE. V lost 3 bases and J lost 3; bases outside the gene matches: 6. The CDR3 has 15 residues.

The V call is TRBV7-9, the J call TRBJ2-1; 7 nucleotides agree with TRBD2. The CDR3 is 13 amino acids. The germline gives CDR1 SEHNR, CDR2 FQNEAQ (reference sequence). V was pared by 8 bases and J by 7 bases, with 8 bases of the junction left unmatched. The CDR3 DNA is TGTGCCAGCCTTAGGACCGGGGGGAATGAGCAGTTCTTC. It yields the protein CASLRTGGNEQFF.

This chain joins TRBV18 and TRBJ2-7; D is unclear. The CDR3 covers 15 residues. Germline CDR1 and CDR2: KGHSH and LQKENI. Between the trimmed V and J ends, which lost 0 bases and 0 bases, there was a span of 9 bases. CDR3 nucleotide sequence: TGTGCCAGCTCACCACCGTTCGGCCTCTCCTACGAGCAGTACTTC. Translated: CASSPPFGLSYEQYF. Combining the CDR3 with reference TRBV18 and TRBJ2-7 gives the whole variable domain NAGVMQNPRHLVRRRGQEARLRCSPMKGHSHVYWYRQLPEEGLKFMVYLQKENIIDESGMPKERFSAEFPKEGPSILRIQQVVRGDSAAYFCASSPPFGLSYEQYFGPGTRLTVT.

This clone appeared a single time. The chain is built from TRBV4-1 and TRBJ2-7; 8 nucleotides match TRBD2. This CDR3 region has 13 residues. Germline lookup yields CDR1 MGHRA and CDR2 YSYEKL. After removal of 5 bases from V and 4 bases from J, the junction contained 4 bases not matched to a gene. CDR3 region: CASSTREGYEQYF. The CDR3, as DNA: TGCGCCAGCAGCACCCGGGAGGGATACGAGCAGTACTTC.

Concerning this clone: Because the CDR3 is missing its conserved closing phenylalanine or tryptophan, this is likely a read error. It is unclear where the CDR3 begins or ends on the DNA, so no DNA is shown, and the CDR3 is as TCRdb lists it. The chain combines TRBV5-1 with TRBJ1-4; the D call in the table, TRBD1, was not verified against the DNA. The CDR3 length is 13 residues, termini included. Germline CDR1 reads SGHRS; CDR2 reads YFSETQ. CDR3 residues: CASSSDVPAQVLV.

This chain joins TRBV6-1 and TRBJ1-2; unclear D gene. CDR1 is MNHNS, CDR2 SASEGT, per germline. V was cut by 6 bases and J by 5 bases, with 7 bases left in between. This CDR3 has 11 residues. The CDR3 loop is CASRNLYGYTF. CDR3 DNA: TGTGCCAGCAGGAACCTATATGGCTACACCTTC.

This chain links TRBV28 with TRBJ1-2, with D unclear. CDR3 length: 13 residues. Germline V lookup: CDR1 MDHEN, CDR2 SYDVKM. With 6 bases removed from V and 3 bases from J, the gap between germline ends came to 11 bases. The CDR3: CASRQAGHYGYTF. The DNA for the CDR3 is TGTGCCAGCAGGCAGGCGGGCCACTATGGCTACACCTTC.

V usage is TRBV30 and J usage is TRBJ1-4, with D unclear. The germline V and J ends were trimmed by 2 bases and 8 bases, with 12 bases remaining between them. The CDR3 runs to 13 residues. The germline V gene has CDR1 GTSNPN and CDR2 SVGIG (reference sequence). In DNA form, the CDR3 reads TGTGCCTGGAGTTCAGGTGGAGGGGAAAAACTGTTTTTT. Translated: CAWSSGGGEKLFF.

The CDR3 DNA reads TGTGCCAGCAGCCCCGGGGGGCCTTCCTCTGGGGCCAACGTCCTGACTTTC. Encoded protein: CASSPGGPSSGANVLTF. J is TRBJ2-6 and V is TRBV9; D perhaps matches TRBD2 (7 bases). The CDR3 extends over 17 amino acids. From germline, CDR1 is SGDLS and CDR2 YYNGEE. Trimming pared 4 bases from V and 0 bases from J, leaving 14 bases between. Filled out from reference TRBV9 and TRBJ2-6, the complete variable domain reads DSGVTQTPKHLITATGQRVTLRCSPRSGDLSVYWYQQSLDQGLQFLIQYYNGEERAKGNILERFSAQQFPDLHSELNLSSLELGDSALYFCASSPGGPSSGANVLTFGAGSRLTVL.

This clone was seen a handful of times. The same CDR3 also results from other DNA sequences found in this sample. This sequence joins TRBV28 and TRBJ1-5; D is unclear. V lost 2 bases and J 2 bases, leaving 1 base between the germline ends. Germline V CDR1 and CDR2: MDHEN, SYDVKM. The CDR3 has 12 residues. The CDR3 loop reads CASSLGNQPQHF. CDR3 DNA: TGTGCCAGCAGTTTAGGCAATCAGCCCCAGCATTTT.

The genes are TRBV27 and TRBJ2-7, with 10 nucleotides matching TRBD1. V trimming: 2 bases; J trimming: 3 bases; junction bases outside the gene matches: 7. The germline CDR1 and CDR2 sequences are MNHEY and SMNVEV (reference sequence). The CDR3 covers 16 residues. CDR3 amino acids: CASSLAGTGVNYEQYF. In DNA, the CDR3 is TGTGCCAGCAGTTTAGCCGGGACAGGGGTGAACTACGAGCAGTACTTC.

CDR3 loop: CASSPGTSGSADTQYF. The DNA for the CDR3 is TGTGCCAGCAGCCCTGGGACTAGCGGGAGCGCAGATACGCAGTATTTT. This chain connects TRBV9 to TRBJ2-3; the match to TRBD2 covers 14 bases. The CDR3 sequence is 16 residues long. Germline V lookup: CDR1 SGDLS, CDR2 YYNGEE. J was trimmed by 4 bases and V by 4 bases; bases with no gene match: 5. The variable domain in full, completed from reference TRBV9 and TRBJ2-3, reads DSGVTQTPKHLITATGQRVTLRCSPRSGDLSVYWYQQSLDQGLQFLIQYYNGEERAKGNILERFSAQQFPDLHSELNLSSLELGDSALYFCASSPGTSGSADTQYFGPGTRLTVL.

This chain uses TRBV7-2 with TRBJ1-1; D is uncertain. Germline CDR1 and CDR2: SGHTA and FQGNSA. The V and J ends lost 5 bases and 1 base respectively, with 8 bases between them. This CDR3 is built from 13 residues. In DNA form, the CDR3 reads TGTGCCAGCAGCATACAACCGAACACTGAAGCTTTCTTT. This codes for CASSIQPNTEAFF.

The chain joins TRBV10-3 to TRBJ1-2; tentatively, D is TRBD1 (5 bases). The germline CDR1 and CDR2 sequences are ENHRY and SYGVKD. The CDR3 covers 16 residues. V was pared by 6 bases and J by 0 bases, with 17 bases between. CDR3: CAISGWRQPSNYGYTF. Here the CDR3 DNA reads TGTGCCATCAGCGGTTGGCGACAGCCTTCTAACTATGGCTACACCTTC.

V usage is TRBV6-1 and J usage is TRBJ2-6; D unresolved. Germline CDR1 MNHNS, CDR2 SASEGT. This CDR3 has 15 residues. V lost 1 base, J lost 0 bases, and 4 bases lay in between. The CDR3: CASSEEGSGANVLTF. In DNA, the CDR3 is TGTGCCAGCAGTGAAGAGGGCTCTGGGGCCAACGTCCTGACTTTC.